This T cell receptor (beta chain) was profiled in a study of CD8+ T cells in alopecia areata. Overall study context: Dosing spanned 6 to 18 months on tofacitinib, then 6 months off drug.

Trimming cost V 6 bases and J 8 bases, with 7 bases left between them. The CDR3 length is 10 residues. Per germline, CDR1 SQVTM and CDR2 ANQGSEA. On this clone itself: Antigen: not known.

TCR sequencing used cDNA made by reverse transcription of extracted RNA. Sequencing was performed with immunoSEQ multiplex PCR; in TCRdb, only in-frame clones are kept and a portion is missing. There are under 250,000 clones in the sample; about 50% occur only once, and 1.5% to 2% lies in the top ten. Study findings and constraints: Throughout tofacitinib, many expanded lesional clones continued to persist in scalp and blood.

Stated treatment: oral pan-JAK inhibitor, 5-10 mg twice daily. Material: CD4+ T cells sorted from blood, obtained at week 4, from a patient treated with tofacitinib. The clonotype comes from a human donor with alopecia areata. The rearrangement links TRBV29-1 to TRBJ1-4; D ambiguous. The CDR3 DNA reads TGCAGCGTGTTTGTCGAAAAACTGTTTTTT. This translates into CSVFVEKLFF.